Presented here are 27 T cell receptor beta chains from one specimen sequenced in a study of shared clonotypes between healthy human individuals. TCRdb keeps only in-frame clones here, not all; method: immunoSEQ multiplex PCR. The sample consists of about 1.1 million clones, about 72% of them appearing once. The sample comprised memory CD4+ T cells from PBMCs. Subset meaning: CD45RA-negative fraction. Receptors originate from a man in his late teens or twenties in good health. Some clones in this sample may be carry-over from other donors' samples.

This chain links TRBV6-1 with TRBJ2-3, with D maybe TRBD2 (5 bases). Germline CDR1 and CDR2: MNHNS and SASEGT. The CDR3 runs 12 residues. The V end lost 6 bases, the J end lost 9 bases, and 13 bases lay between the germline ends. CDR3 protein: CASRVAAVTQYF. The CDR3 DNA reads as TGTGCCAGCAGGGTTGCAGCGGTAACGCAGTATTTT.

The chain has TRBV5-1 and TRBJ2-3; D possibly corresponds to TRBD1 (5 bases). This CDR3 region has 14 residues. The V gene's germline CDR1 is SGHRS and CDR2 YFSETQ. The ends were cut back, 5 bases at V and 6 bases at J, with 16 bases in the middle. CDR3 amino acids: CASSLAGQGDTQYF. The DNA for the CDR3 is TGCGCCAGCAGTCTGGCAGGGCAGGGCGATACGCAGTATTTT. Full variable domain (rest looked up from reference TRBV5-1 and TRBJ2-3): KAGVTQTPRYLIKTRGQQVTLSCSPISGHRSVSWYQQTPGQGLQFLFEYFSETQRNKGNFPGRFSGRQFSNSRSEMNVSTLELGDSALYLCASSLAGQGDTQYFGPGTRLTVL.

The chain carries TRBV29-1 and TRBJ1-1, with 9 nucleotides matching TRBD1. CDR1 SQVTM and CDR2 ANQGSEA come from the germline V gene. This CDR3 comprises 14 residues. Trimming removed 2 bases from V and 1 base from J; junction bases left unmatched: 2. The CDR3, as DNA: TGCAGCGTTGAACGGGACAGGGCGAACACTGAAGCTTTCTTT. Amino acids: CSVERDRANTEAFF.

This clone has only one observation. The genes are TRBV11-2 and TRBJ2-1; 7 bases map to TRBD2. The CDR3 is 15 amino acids. Germline-derived CDR1 and CDR2 are SGHAT and FQNNGV. J was trimmed by 5 bases and V by 6 bases; bases with no gene match: 10. The CDR3 DNA sequence: TGTGCCAGCAGTCCTCGACTAGCCGTCGACAATGAGCAGTTCTTC. This codes for CASSPRLAVDNEQFF.

A word on this clone: Other DNA sequences of this sample code for an identical CDR3. The CDR3 is CASSGLEGETQYF. DNA for the CDR3: TGTGCCAGCAGCGGACTAGAGGGAGAGACCCAGTACTTC. This chain joins TRBV2 and TRBJ2-5; TRBD2 agrees at 7 bases. V shed 6 bases, J shed 4 bases, and the junction held 5 bases outside the gene matches. The CDR3 sequence is 13 residues long. Germline values: CDR1 SNHLY, CDR2 FYNNEI.

This chain uses TRBV2 with TRBJ2-7; no definite D call. Trimming removed 8 bases at V and 4 bases at J, with 9 bases between. In germline, CDR1 is SNHLY, CDR2 FYNNEI. The CDR3 consists of 11 residues. CDR3 residues: CASSLRYEQYF. The CDR3 nucleotides are TGTGCCAGCTCCCTTCGTTACGAGCAGTACTTC.

The V call is TRBV30, the J call TRBJ1-3; 10 bases fit TRBD1. V lost 3 bases and J lost 1; bases outside the gene matches: 18. The CDR3 spans 20 residues. Germline V lookup: CDR1 GTSNPN, CDR2 SVGIG (reference sequence). The CDR3 DNA is TGTGCCTGGAGGAATTACAGGGACAGGGGAGGGCAACCTTCTGGAAACACCATATATTTT. Its translation is CAWRNYRDRGGQPSGNTIYF.

The chain joins TRBV28 to TRBJ2-1; D gene ambiguous. In germline, CDR1 is MDHEN, CDR2 SYDVKM. V was cut by 3 bases and J by 9 bases, with 6 bases left in between. This CDR3 region has 11 residues. The CDR3 DNA reads TGTGCCAGCAGTTTTTATCTTGAGCAGTTCTTC. The encoded protein is CASSFYLEQFF.

CDR3 sequence reads: CASSLGVATDTQYF. DNA of the CDR3: TGTGCCAGCAGCTTGGGAGTAGCCACAGATACGCAGTATTTT. The chain is built from TRBV7-3 and TRBJ2-3, with D maybe TRBD2 (5 bases). The CDR3 is made up of 14 amino acids. V was clipped by 3 bases and J by 2 bases, with 9 bases between them. CDR1 and CDR2 from the germline V gene are SGHTA and FQGTGA.

The V call is TRBV5-1, the J call TRBJ1-1; 8 bases align to TRBD1. CDR3 length: 14 amino acids. Germline V CDR1 and CDR2: SGHRS, YFSETQ. J gave up 8 bases and V 9 bases, and 15 bases lay outside the gene matches. CDR3 loop: CATKFQTAGGEAFF. CDR3 DNA sequence: TGCGCCACCAAATTCCAGACTGCAGGGGGCGAAGCTTTCTTT.

The CDR3: CASSEGTSGITGELFF. CDR3 bases: TGTGCCAGCAGCGAGGGGACTAGCGGGATTACCGGGGAGCTGTTTTTT. V gene TRBV7-3 combines with J gene TRBJ2-2, with 13 bases fitting TRBD2. V was clipped by 5 bases and J by 5 bases; unmatched bases: 5. CDR1 is SGHTA, CDR2 FQGTGA, per germline. The CDR3 is 16 amino acids.

V gene TRBV7-9 combines with J gene TRBJ2-3; 10 bases agree with TRBD2. The CDR3 has 16 amino acids. The germline gives CDR1 SEHNR, CDR2 FQNEAQ (reference sequence). The trim removed 5 bases at V and 1 base at J, leaving 6 bases unmatched. The CDR3 reads CASSHRTSGRTDTQYF. The CDR3 nucleotides read TGTGCCAGCAGCCATCGGACTAGCGGTCGCACAGATACGCAGTATTTT.

The rearrangement uses TRBV5-1 and TRBJ1-1, with TRBD1 as a possible D gene (6 bases). The CDR3 length is 15 residues. V shed 0 bases and J shed 7 bases, with 16 bases lying between them. Germline CDR1 and CDR2: SGHRS and YFSETQ. The CDR3 loop reads CASSLATGSKGEAFF. DNA for the CDR3: TGCGCCAGCAGCTTGGCCACAGGGTCGAAGGGTGAAGCTTTCTTT.

V is TRBV18 and J is TRBJ2-7; no definite D call. CDR3 length equals 13 residues. From germline, CDR1 is KGHSH and CDR2 LQKENI. Trimming shortened V by 5 bases and J by 0 bases, and 8 bases separated the two germline ends. The CDR3 loop is CASSRESSYEQYF. The CDR3 region has the DNA TGTGCCAGCTCAAGAGAAAGCTCCTACGAGCAGTACTTC.

This clone was picked up a small number of times. Within the sample, other DNA sequences also encode this same CDR3. V gene TRBV2 combines with J gene TRBJ2-1; 11 nucleotides line up with TRBD2. V was pared by 6 bases and J by 3 bases, with 4 bases of the junction left unmatched. Germline lookup yields CDR1 SNHLY and CDR2 FYNNEI. The CDR3 sequence is 15 residues long. The CDR3 DNA sequence: TGTGCCAGCAGAGTAACTAGCGGGAGCTACAATGAGCAGTTCTTC. It codes for CASRVTSGSYNEQFF.

This chain joins TRBV4-2 and TRBJ1-4; D perhaps matches TRBD1 (6 bases). The germline V gene has CDR1 LGHNA and CDR2 YNFKEQ. The CDR3 contains 16 residues. Deletions cut 2 bases from V and 0 bases from J, with 10 bases between. In DNA, the CDR3 is TGTGCCAGCAGCCAAACCTCAGGGGCAACTAATGAAAAACTGTTTTTT. Translating it yields CASSQTSGATNEKLFF.

Here the CDR3 reads CASRWGRENTEAFF. The CDR3 nucleotides are TGCGCCAGCAGATGGGGGCGGGAGAACACTGAAGCTTTCTTT. The chain carries TRBV5-1 and TRBJ1-1; a possible D gene is TRBD1 (6 bases). The V gene lost 5 bases and the J gene lost 1 base, with 12 bases spanning the gap. Germline values: CDR1 SGHRS, CDR2 YFSETQ. The CDR3 has 14 amino acids.

The CDR3 DNA follows: TGTGCCAGCAGCGTGGGACTAGCAAATGAGCAGTTCTTC. Its protein product is CASSVGLANEQFF. V gene TRBV11-1 combines with J gene TRBJ2-1, with 9 bases that match TRBD2. The CDR3 sequence is 13 residues long. The germline V gene has CDR1 SGHAT and CDR2 FQDESV (reference sequence). The V gene end was trimmed by 5 bases and the J gene end by 7 bases; junction bases not matched to a gene: 3.

The chain recombines TRBV28 with TRBJ1-2, with D possibly TRBD1 on 6 matching bases. V lost 3 bases and J 6 bases, leaving 8 bases between the germline ends. CDR1 MDHEN and CDR2 SYDVKM come from the germline V gene. The CDR3 runs 12 residues. CDR3 DNA: TGTGCCAGCAGTTTTCGGACAGATGGCTACACCTTC. As protein: CASSFRTDGYTF.

The rearrangement links TRBV7-8 to TRBJ1-5; no clear D. V was pared by 2 bases and J by 2 bases, with 4 bases between. This CDR3 spans 13 amino acids. The V gene's germline CDR1 is SGHVS and CDR2 FQNEAQ. The CDR3 is CASSLSGNQPQHF. CDR3 DNA: TGTGCCAGCAGCTTATCCGGCAATCAGCCCCAGCATTTT.

This rearrangement joins TRBV6-1 to TRBJ2-3, with 8 positions matching TRBD1. The CDR3 contains 13 residues. The J segment lost 0 bases and the V segment lost 9 bases, leaving 2 bases of the junction unmatched. Per the germline V gene, CDR1 is MNHNS and CDR2 is SASEGT. The CDR3 sequence is CASTGGSTDTQYF. DNA for the CDR3: TGTGCCAGTACAGGGGGGAGCACAGATACGCAGTATTTT.

CDR3 sequence: CASSLALAGNSGELFF. In DNA form, the CDR3 reads TGTGCCAGCAGCTTAGCGTTGGCAGGCAACTCCGGGGAGCTGTTTTTT. V is TRBV7-9 and J is TRBJ2-2; no reliable D call. Trimming removed 0 bases from V and 6 bases from J, with 14 bases in between. Per the germline V gene, CDR1 is SEHNR and CDR2 is FQNEAQ (reference sequence). This CDR3 comprises 16 residues.

This clone came up many times. This rearrangement joins TRBV25-1 to TRBJ2-7, with D unclear. The CDR3 length is 10 residues. Trimming stripped 8 bases from V and 1 base from J, with 3 bases between. In germline, CDR1 is MGHDK, CDR2 SYGVNS. CDR3 coding DNA: TGTGCCAGCGCGTCCTACGAGCAGTACTTC. Protein: CASASYEQYF.

As regards this clone: This likely stems from a read error, as it lies one base from a far larger clone. The same CDR3 can be traced to other DNA sequences in this sample. The V and J genes are TRBV6-1 and TRBJ2-5; TRBD2 matches 8 bases. The end of the DNA is better explained by TRBJ2-7, so the J call may be wrong. This CDR3 region has 13 residues. Germline assignment: CDR1 MNHNS and CDR2 SASEGT. The CDR3 nucleotides read TGTGCCAGCATGACCGGGGGGGGCGACGAGCAGTACTTC. Protein: CASMTGGGDEQYF.

Note on this clone: The identical CDR3 is also encoded by other nucleotide sequences in the sample. In nucleotides, the CDR3 is TGTGCCACCAGCAGAGATTCTTATGGCTACACCTTC. Translating gives CATSRDSYGYTF. This chain uses TRBV15 with TRBJ1-2; the D is unclear. The CDR3 consists of 12 residues. The ends were cut back, 0 bases at V and 5 bases at J, with 4 bases in the middle. Germline CDR1 LNHNV, CDR2 YYDKDF (reference sequence). Using reference TRBV15 and TRBJ1-2 for the parts outside the CDR3, the full variable domain is DAMVIQNPRYQVTQFGKPVTLSCSQTLNHNVMYWYQQKSSQAPKLLFHYYDKDFNNEADTPDNFQSRRPNTSFCFLDIRSPGLGDTAMYLCATSRDSYGYTFGSGTRLTVV.

Of note for this clone: Other DNA sequences of this sample code for an identical CDR3. The rearrangement links TRBV6-5 to TRBJ1-4; D gene uncertain. CDR3 length equals 13 residues. The V gene lost 2 bases and the J gene lost 3 bases, with 4 bases spanning the gap. The V gene's germline CDR1 is MNHEY and CDR2 SVGAGI. The CDR3 here is CASSYRSNEKLFF. The CDR3 bases are TGTGCCAGCAGTTACAGGTCTAATGAAAAACTGTTTTTT.

The chain links TRBV19 to TRBJ2-7; 8 nucleotides agree with TRBD1. The CDR3 sequence is 15 residues long. V shed 7 bases, J shed 1 base, and the junction held 9 bases outside the gene matches. Germline CDR1 is LNHDA and CDR2 is SQIVND (reference sequence). The CDR3 protein is CASTRGTGNSYEQYF. In DNA form, the CDR3 reads TGTGCCAGTACCCGCGGGACAGGAAATTCCTACGAGCAGTACTTC.